A single sample is the source of the 11 T cell receptor beta chains below, sequenced in a study of T cell changes during pregnancy in multiple sclerosis. Profiling relied on immunoSEQ multiplex PCR, and the TCRdb table lists in-frame clones only, not all of them. Of some 29,000 clones in the sample, 80% to 90% were seen once. The sample was CD8+ T cells from peripheral blood mononuclear cells, taken before pregnancy. Receptors were obtained from a female donor with multiple sclerosis, enrolled in a pregnancy study.

CDR3 amino acids: CASSEARLADNEQFF. The CDR3 DNA is TGTGCCAGCAGTGAAGCTCGGCTAGCGGACAATGAGCAGTTCTTC. J is TRBJ2-1 and V is TRBV2, with 7 positions matching TRBD2. Germline V gene lookup returns CDR1 SNHLY and CDR2 FYNNEI. The CDR3 contains 15 residues. Germline trimming cut 0 bases from V and 5 bases from J; bases unmatched to any gene: 4.

The genes are TRBV11-2 and TRBJ2-7; 11 nucleotides align to TRBD2. The CDR3 totals 16 residues. V gave up 4 bases and J gave up 4 bases; unmatched junction bases: 9. The germline gives CDR1 SGHAT, CDR2 FQNNGV. CDR3 coding DNA: TGTGCCAGCAGCTCTGAACCGGGACTAGCGGATTACGAGCAGTACTTC. This sequence encodes CASSSEPGLADYEQYF.

This clone has just one count. This chain joins TRBV27 and TRBJ2-3; 11 bases fit TRBD2. From germline, CDR1 is MNHEY and CDR2 SMNVEV (reference sequence). V shed 4 bases and J 2 bases; nucleotides not matched to a gene: 8. This CDR3 comprises 17 residues. DNA for the CDR3: TGTGCCAGCAGTTATACACTAGCGGGAGATAACACAGATACGCAGTATTTT. This translates into CASSYTLAGDNTDTQYF.

The chain uses TRBV5-6 and TRBJ2-5; 7 positions match TRBD1. Trimming removed 4 bases from V and 5 bases from J; junction bases left unmatched: 14. The CDR3 spans 16 residues. Germline assignment: CDR1 SGHDT and CDR2 YYEEEE. The CDR3 DNA reads TGTGCCAGCAGCCCTGGGACAGATTCGACTTTGGAGACCCAGTACTTC. It yields the protein CASSPGTDSTLETQYF.

V and J are TRBV5-4 and TRBJ2-1, with D possibly being TRBD1 (6 bases). Germline V gene data show CDR1 as SGHNT and CDR2 as YYREEE (reference sequence). The CDR3 consists of 15 residues. Trimming removed 2 bases at V and 5 bases at J, with 14 bases between. The CDR3 reads CASSLRDKSHNEQFF. The CDR3 nucleotides are TGTGCCAGCAGCTTACGGGACAAGTCGCACAATGAGCAGTTCTTC.

The chain couples TRBV9 to TRBJ2-2; the D is unclear. Trimming left V 7 bases short and J 6 bases short, with 13 bases between. This CDR3 has 13 residues. CDR1 is SGDLS, CDR2 YYNGEE, per germline. CDR3 region: CASSPKQSGELFF. CDR3 nucleotides: TGTGCCAGCTCCCCTAAGCAATCCGGGGAGCTGTTTTTT.

V usage is TRBV7-3 and J usage is TRBJ1-1, with D perhaps matching TRBD1 (6 bases). Trimming removed 4 bases from V and 2 bases from J, with 14 bases in between. The germline gives CDR1 SGHTA, CDR2 FQGTGA. CDR3 length: 15 residues. The CDR3 nucleotides are TGTGCCAGCAGCTCCGACGGGGGGGCAAACACTGAAGCTTTCTTT. Encoded protein: CASSSDGGANTEAFF.

The gene calls are TRBV5-1 and TRBJ1-2; the D gene is possibly TRBD1 (5 bases). The CDR3 loop spans 15 amino acids. With 4 bases removed from V and 4 bases from J, the gap between germline ends came to 17 bases. Germline assignment: CDR1 SGHRS and CDR2 YFSETQ. CDR3 region: CASSPDGHDGYGYTF. CDR3 nucleotides: TGCGCCAGCAGCCCCGACGGACATGATGGCTATGGCTACACCTTC. The complete variable domain, with remaining parts taken from reference TRBV5-1 and TRBJ1-2, reads KAGVTQTPRYLIKTRGQQVTLSCSPISGHRSVSWYQQTPGQGLQFLFEYFSETQRNKGNFPGRFSGRQFSNSRSEMNVSTLELGDSALYLCASSPDGHDGYGYTFGSGTRLTVV.

The V and J genes are TRBV4-1 and TRBJ2-6; tentative D call: TRBD2 (6 bases). The V gene's germline CDR1 is MGHRA and CDR2 YSYEKL. Trimming left V 0 bases short and J 4 bases short, with 7 bases between. This CDR3 contains 15 residues. The CDR3 spells CASSQDRGGANVLTF. The CDR3 nucleotides are TGCGCCAGCAGCCAAGATCGGGGGGGGGCCAACGTCCTGACTTTC.

The gene calls are TRBV29-1 and TRBJ1-2, with 7 positions matching TRBD1. The CDR3 length is 17 residues. J was trimmed by 2 bases and V by 0 bases; bases with no gene match: 12. The germline V gene has CDR1 SQVTM and CDR2 ANQGSEA. The CDR3 DNA reads as TGCAGCGTTGAAGATGTGACAGGGCTAACTTTCAACTATGGCTACACCTTC. This translates into CSVEDVTGLTFNYGYTF.

This chain joins TRBV9 and TRBJ2-7; 8 positions match TRBD2. Trimming took 3 bases from V and 0 from J; bases not matched to a gene: 5. The CDR3 covers 15 residues. Looked up from germline, CDR1 is SGDLS and CDR2 is YYNGEE. This CDR3 reads CASSEAGGLSYEQYF. The CDR3 DNA follows: TGTGCCAGCAGCGAGGCGGGGGGCCTCTCCTACGAGCAGTACTTC.